This entry lists 4 T cell receptor beta chains sequenced from one sample in a study of beta chain features in type 1 diabetes. Broader study findings: Researchers report that Type 1 diabetes patients had moderately but significantly shorter TCRB CDR3s across all four CD4+ subsets.

These TCRs are of unknown antigen specificity. Every bit of the isolated RNA underwent reverse transcription, so sequencing read expressed TCRB transcripts. Produced via immunoSEQ multiplex PCR; TCRdb's table is partial and in-frame only. The sample records about 270,000 clones, 13% to 15% being singletons. What was sequenced was naive CD4+ T cells from blood. The receptor source for this set is a man younger than 40 with type 1 diabetes.

The chain is built from TRBV7-9 and TRBJ2-1, with D perhaps TRBD1 (5 bases). Germline-derived CDR1 and CDR2 are SEHNR and FQNEAQ (reference sequence). The V and J ends lost 2 bases and 8 bases respectively, with 16 bases between them. The CDR3 runs to 15 residues. The CDR3 nucleotides are TGTGCCAGCAGCTTAACAGGTTACGATGGGGATGAGCAGTTCTTC. It specifies CASSLTGYDGDEQFF. Full variable domain (rest looked up from reference TRBV7-9 and TRBJ2-1): DTGVSQNPRHKITKRGQNVTFRCDPISEHNRLYWYRQTLGQGPEFLTYFQNEAQLEKSRLLSDRFSAERPKGSFSTLEIQRTEQGDSAMYLCASSLTGYDGDEQFFGPGTRLTVL.

The chain links TRBV28 to TRBJ2-7; D is possibly TRBD1 (6 bases). The V end lost 6 bases, the J end lost 2 bases, and 8 bases lay between the germline ends. The CDR3 consists of 12 residues. CDR1 and CDR2 from the germline V gene are MDHEN and SYDVKM. Here the CDR3 DNA reads TGTGCCAGCAGGGACAGTGCCTACGAGCAGTACTTC. Encoded protein: CASRDSAYEQYF.

The genes are TRBV11-2 and TRBJ2-7; 9 bases map to TRBD2. Losses at the gene ends were 5 bases for V and 2 bases for J; bases not matched to a gene: 13. Germline V gene data show CDR1 as SGHAT and CDR2 as FQNNGV. This CDR3 spans 17 amino acids. CDR3 nucleotide sequence: TGTGCCAGCAGCCCCCTGACAAGAATAGCGGGAGCCTACGAGCAGTACTTC. It specifies CASSPLTRIAGAYEQYF.

This rearrangement joins TRBV28 to TRBJ2-5; D may be TRBD2 (5 bases). Germline lookup yields CDR1 MDHEN and CDR2 SYDVKM. V lost 5 bases to trimming and J lost 5 bases, with 12 bases between them. There are 13 residues in the CDR3. As DNA, the CDR3 is TGTGCCAGCAGTCCGAGCGGACCCGAGACCCAGTACTTC. This encodes CASSPSGPETQYF. Drawing the rest from reference TRBV28 and TRBJ2-5, the complete variable domain is DVKVTQSSRYLVKRTGEKVFLECVQDMDHENMFWYRQDPGLGLRLIYFSYDVKMKEKGDIPEGYSVSREKKERFSLILESASTNQTSMYLCASSPSGPETQYFGPGTRLLVL.